This record covers a single T cell receptor (beta chain). CDR1 is ENHRY, CDR2 SYGVKD, per germline. The CDR3 runs to 16 residues. V dropped 0 bases and J dropped 4 bases, with 13 bases sitting between them. This record comes from a study of type 1 regulatory T cells. Study background: An in vitro protocol generated T-allo10, a Tr1-enriched, alloantigen-specific CD4 T cell product.

Using its own MiXCR run on the reads, TCRdb lists one record per CDR3 protein. The table records approximately 100,000 distinct CDR3 sequences, 30% to 35% of them present only once. The chain uses TRBV10-3 and TRBJ1-5; the D gene is possibly TRBD1 (5 bases). This clonotype was obtained from a human donor in good health. Sequencing was done on a sample of CD4+ T cells, either the whole sample or a sorted fraction (not recorded which). The CDR3 DNA is TGTGCCATCAGTGAGTCCTCGGGACGAAGAAATCAGCCCCAGCATTTT. Protein: CAISESSGRRNQPQHF.